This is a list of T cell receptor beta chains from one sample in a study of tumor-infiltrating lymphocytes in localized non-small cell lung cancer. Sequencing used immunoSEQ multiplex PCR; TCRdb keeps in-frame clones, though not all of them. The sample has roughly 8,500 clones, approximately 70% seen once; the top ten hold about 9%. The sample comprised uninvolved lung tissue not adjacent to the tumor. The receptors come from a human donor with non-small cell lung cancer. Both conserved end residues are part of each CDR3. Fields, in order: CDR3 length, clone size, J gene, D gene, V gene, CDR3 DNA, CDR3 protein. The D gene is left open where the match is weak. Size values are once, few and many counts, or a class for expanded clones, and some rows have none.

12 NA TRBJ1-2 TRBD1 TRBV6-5 TGTGCCAGCAAAGGACAGGGGGGAGGCTACACCTTC CASKGQGGGYTF
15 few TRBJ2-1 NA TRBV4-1 TGCGCCAGCAGCGCCCTACTAGCCCCCGGCAATGAGCAGTTCTTC CASSALLAPGNEQFF
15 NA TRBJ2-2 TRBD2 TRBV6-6 TGTGCCAGCAGTTACCGCGCGGGAGACACCGGGGAGCTGTTTTTT CASSYRAGDTGELFF
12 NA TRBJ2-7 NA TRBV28 TGTGCCAGCAGTTTGTCGATAGGCGAGCAGTACTTC CASSLSIGEQYF
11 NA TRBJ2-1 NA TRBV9 TGTGCCAGCAGCGGATCTGGTGAGCAGTTCTTC CASSGSGEQFF
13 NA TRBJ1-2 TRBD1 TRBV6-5 TGTGCCAGCAGCCTCAAGGGACAGGGGGGCTACACCTTC CASSLKGQGGYTF
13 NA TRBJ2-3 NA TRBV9 TGTGCCAGCAGCGTAGCGGATTTCAGTACGCAGTATTTT CASSVADFSTQYF
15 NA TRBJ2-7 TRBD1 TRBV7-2 TGTGCCAGCAGCCCTGGGACAGGCACTCTCTACGAGCAGTACTTC CASSPGTGTLYEQYF
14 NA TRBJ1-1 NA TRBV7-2 TGTGCCAGCAGCTTAGCACAGGGGAACACTGAAGCTTTCTTT CASSLAQGNTEAFF
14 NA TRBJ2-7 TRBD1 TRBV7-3 TGTGCCAGCAGCTCAACCGGGACAGCCGGCGAGCAGTACTTC CASSSTGTAGEQYF
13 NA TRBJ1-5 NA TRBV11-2 TGTGCCAGCAGCTTAGACAGAAGGCAGCCCCAGCATTTT CASSLDRRQPQHF
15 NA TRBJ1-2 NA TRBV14 TGTGCCAGCAGCCAATCAGCTGACGGGGGTAGTGGCTACACCTTC CASSQSADGGSGYTF
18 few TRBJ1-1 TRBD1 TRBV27 TGTGCCAGCAGTCCCCCTCGGACAGGGGGCCAGATGTGCACTGAAGCTTTCTTT CASSPPRTGGQMCTEAFF
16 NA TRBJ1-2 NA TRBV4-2 TGTGCCAGCAGCCAAGGTTCTAATCAGGGGAACTATGGCTACACCTTC CASSQGSNQGNYGYTF
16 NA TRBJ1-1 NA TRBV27 TGTGCCAGCAGTTATGGACAGCTTACCGAGGGCACTGAAGCTTTCTTT CASSYGQLTEGTEAFF
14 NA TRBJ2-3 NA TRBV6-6 TGTGCCAGCACCCAACCCCCGGGACACGATACGCAGTATTTT CASTQPPGHDTQYF
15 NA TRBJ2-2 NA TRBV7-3 TGTGCCAGCAGCCCGGCAGGGGCTAACACCGGGGAGCTGTTTTTT CASSPAGANTGELFF
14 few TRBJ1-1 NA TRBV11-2 TGTGCCAGCAGCTCAATACGGGATCGGACTGAAGCTTTCTTT CASSSIRDRTEAFF
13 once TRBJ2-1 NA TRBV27 TGTGCCAGCAGTTTATTCCTCTCACATGAGCAGTTCTTC CASSLFLSHEQFF
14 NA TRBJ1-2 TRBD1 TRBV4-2 TGTGCCAGCAGCCAGGGGGACAGGTTCTATGGCTACACCTTC CASSQGDRFYGYTF
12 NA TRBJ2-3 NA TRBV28 TGTGCCAGCGGGCCAAACCCGGATACGCAGTATTTT CASGPNPDTQYF
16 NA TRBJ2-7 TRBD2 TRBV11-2 TGTGCCAGCAGCTCCCGACTAGCGGGAGGCCTGGGGGAGCAGTACTTC CASSSRLAGGLGEQYF
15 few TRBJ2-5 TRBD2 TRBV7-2 TGTGCCAGCAGGGCGGGGGGGACACGCCAAGAGACCCAGTACTTC CASRAGGTRQETQYF
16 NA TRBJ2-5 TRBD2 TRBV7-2 TGTGCCAGCAGCCGGTCGGGGGGAGGGAACGAAGAGACCCAGTACTTC CASSRSGGGNEETQYF
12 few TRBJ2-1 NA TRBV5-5 TGTGCCAGCAGGGACTGGAACAATGAGCAGTTCTTC CASRDWNNEQFF
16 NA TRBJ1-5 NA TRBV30 TGTGCCTGGACCAAAGGGGGGGGGTTCGGCAATCAGCCCCAGCATTTT CAWTKGGGFGNQPQHF
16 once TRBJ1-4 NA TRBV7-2 TGTGCCAGCAGCCCACAACTCGGGGCAACTAATGAAAAACTGTTTTTT CASSPQLGATNEKLFF
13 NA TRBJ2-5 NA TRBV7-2 TGTGCCAGCAGCTCCCCGGGAGAGGAGACCCAGTACTTC CASSSPGEETQYF
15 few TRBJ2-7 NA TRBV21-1 TGTGCCAGCAGTCACGGAGGAGGGTTCTCCTACGAGCAGTACTTC CASSHGGGFSYEQYF
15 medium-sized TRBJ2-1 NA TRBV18 TGTGCCAGCTCACCACCGGGCGGCGATAACAATGAGCAGTTCTTC CASSPPGGDNNEQFF
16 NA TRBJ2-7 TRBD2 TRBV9 TGTGCCAGCAGCTCTCGACCGGGACTAGCGGCTTACGAGCAGTACTTC CASSSRPGLAAYEQYF
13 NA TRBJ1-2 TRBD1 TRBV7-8 TGTGCCAGCAGCATTGACAGGGACAGGGGCTACACCTTC CASSIDRDRGYTF
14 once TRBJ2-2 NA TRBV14 TGTGCCAGCAGCCAATCCAGAACGTACGGGGAGCTGTTTTTT CASSQSRTYGELFF
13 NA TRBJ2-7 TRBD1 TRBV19 TGTGCCAGTAGTATGGGACAGAACTACGAGCAGTACTTC CASSMGQNYEQYF
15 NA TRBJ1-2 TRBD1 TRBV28 TGTGCCAGCAGTCTACGACAGGGTAACTTCTATGGCTACACCTTC CASSLRQGNFYGYTF
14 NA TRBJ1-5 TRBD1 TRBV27 TGTGCCAGCAGAGACCAGGGGGCTGGTCAGCCCCAGCATTTT CASRDQGAGQPQHF